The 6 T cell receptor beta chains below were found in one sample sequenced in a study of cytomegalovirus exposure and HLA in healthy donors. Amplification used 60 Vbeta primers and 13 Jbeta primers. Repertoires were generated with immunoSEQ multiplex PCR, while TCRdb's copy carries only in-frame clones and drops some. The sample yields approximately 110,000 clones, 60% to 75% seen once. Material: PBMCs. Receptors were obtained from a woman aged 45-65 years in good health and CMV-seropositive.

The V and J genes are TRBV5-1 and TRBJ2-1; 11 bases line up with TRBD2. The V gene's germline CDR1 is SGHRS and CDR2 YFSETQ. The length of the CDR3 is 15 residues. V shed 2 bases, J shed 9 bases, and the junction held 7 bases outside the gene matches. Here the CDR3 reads CASSFLAGGFGEQFF. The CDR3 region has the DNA TGCGCCAGCAGCTTCTTAGCGGGGGGGTTTGGTGAGCAGTTCTTC.

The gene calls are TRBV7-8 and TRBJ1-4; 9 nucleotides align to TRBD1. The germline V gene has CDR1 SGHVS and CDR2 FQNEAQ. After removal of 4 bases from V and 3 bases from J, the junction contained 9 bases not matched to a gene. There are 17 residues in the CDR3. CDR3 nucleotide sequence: TGTGCCAGCAGCTCATGGGACAGGGTGGGGTCTAATGAAAAACTGTTTTTT. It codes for CASSSWDRVGSNEKLFF.

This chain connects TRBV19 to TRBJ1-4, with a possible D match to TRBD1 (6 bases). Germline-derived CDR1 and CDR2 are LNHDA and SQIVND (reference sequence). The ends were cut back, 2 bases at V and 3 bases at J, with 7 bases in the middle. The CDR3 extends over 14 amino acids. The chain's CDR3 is CASSIRTANEKLFF. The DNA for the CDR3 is TGTGCCAGTAGTATACGGACAGCTAATGAAAAACTGTTTTTT.

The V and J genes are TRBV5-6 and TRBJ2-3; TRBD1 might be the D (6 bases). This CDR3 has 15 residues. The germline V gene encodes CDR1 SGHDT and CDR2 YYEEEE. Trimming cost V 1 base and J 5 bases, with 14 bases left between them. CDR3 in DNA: TGTGCCAGCAGCTTGCGAGTAGGGGGTATAGATACGCAGTATTTT. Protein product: CASSLRVGGIDTQYF.

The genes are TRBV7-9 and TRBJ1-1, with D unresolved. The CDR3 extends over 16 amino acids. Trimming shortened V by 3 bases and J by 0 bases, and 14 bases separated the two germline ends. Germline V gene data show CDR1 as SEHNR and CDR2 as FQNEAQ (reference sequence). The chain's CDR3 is CASSFRQGRMNTEAFF. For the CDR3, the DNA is TGTGCCAGCAGCTTCCGACAAGGCCGCATGAACACTGAAGCTTTCTTT.

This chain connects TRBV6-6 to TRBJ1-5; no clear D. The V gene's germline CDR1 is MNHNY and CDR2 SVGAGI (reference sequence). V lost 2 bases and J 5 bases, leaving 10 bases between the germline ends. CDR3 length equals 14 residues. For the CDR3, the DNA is TGTGCCAGCAGTTACGACACCCAGGATCAGCCCCAGCATTTT. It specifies CASSYDTQDQPQHF.